What follows describes a single T cell receptor beta chain. These data originate in a study of T cell changes during pregnancy in multiple sclerosis. Repertoires were generated with immunoSEQ multiplex PCR, while TCRdb's copy carries only in-frame clones and drops some. The sample lists about 76,000 clones; around 93% were seen once. The CDR3 length is 14 residues. Germline CDR1 is MNHEY and CDR2 is SVGAGI. V gave up 3 bases and J gave up 0 bases, with 6 bases separating them. The V and J genes are TRBV6-5 and TRBJ1-3; D not certain. The origin of this receptor is a female donor with multiple sclerosis, enrolled in a pregnancy study. Sample: peripheral blood, taken in the second trimester of pregnancy. The CDR3 DNA follows: TGTGCCAGCAGTTATAGAGTCTCTGGAAACACCATATATTTT. Translation: CASSYRVSGNTIYF.